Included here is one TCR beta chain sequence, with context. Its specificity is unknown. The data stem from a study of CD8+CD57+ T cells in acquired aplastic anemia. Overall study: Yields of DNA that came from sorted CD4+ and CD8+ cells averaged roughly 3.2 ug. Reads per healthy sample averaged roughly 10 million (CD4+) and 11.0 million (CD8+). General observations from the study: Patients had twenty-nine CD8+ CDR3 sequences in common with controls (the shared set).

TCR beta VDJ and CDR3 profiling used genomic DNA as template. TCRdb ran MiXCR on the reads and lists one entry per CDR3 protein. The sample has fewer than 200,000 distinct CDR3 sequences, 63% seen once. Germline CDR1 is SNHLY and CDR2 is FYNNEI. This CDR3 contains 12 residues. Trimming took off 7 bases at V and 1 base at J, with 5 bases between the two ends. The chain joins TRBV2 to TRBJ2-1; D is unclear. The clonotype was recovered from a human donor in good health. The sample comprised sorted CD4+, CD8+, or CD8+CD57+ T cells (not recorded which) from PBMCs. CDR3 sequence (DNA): TGTGCCAGCATAGGTTCCTACAATGAGCAGTTCTTC. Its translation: CASIGSYNEQFF. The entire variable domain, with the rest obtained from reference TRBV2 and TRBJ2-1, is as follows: EPEVTQTPSHQVTQMGQEVILRCVPISNHLYFYWYRQILGQKVEFLVSFYNNEISEKSEIFDDQFSVERPDGSNFTLKIRSTKLEDSAMYFCASIGSYNEQFFGPGTRLTVL.